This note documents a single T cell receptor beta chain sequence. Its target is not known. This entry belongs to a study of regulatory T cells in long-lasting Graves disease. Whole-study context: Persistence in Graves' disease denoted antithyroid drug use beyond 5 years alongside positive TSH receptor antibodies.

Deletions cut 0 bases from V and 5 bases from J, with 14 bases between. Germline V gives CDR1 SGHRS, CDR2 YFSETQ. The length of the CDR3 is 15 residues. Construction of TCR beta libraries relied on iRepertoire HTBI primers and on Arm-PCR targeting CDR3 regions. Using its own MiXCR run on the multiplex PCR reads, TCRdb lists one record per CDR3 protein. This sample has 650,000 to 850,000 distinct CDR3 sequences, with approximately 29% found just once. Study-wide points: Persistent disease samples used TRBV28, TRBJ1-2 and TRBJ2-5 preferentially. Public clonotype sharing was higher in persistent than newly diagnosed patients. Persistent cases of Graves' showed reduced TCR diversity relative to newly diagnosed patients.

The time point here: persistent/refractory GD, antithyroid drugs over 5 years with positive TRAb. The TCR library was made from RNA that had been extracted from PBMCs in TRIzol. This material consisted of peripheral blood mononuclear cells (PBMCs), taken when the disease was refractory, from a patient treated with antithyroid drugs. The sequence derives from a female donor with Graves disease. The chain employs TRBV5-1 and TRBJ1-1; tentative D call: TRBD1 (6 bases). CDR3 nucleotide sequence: TGCGCCAGCAGCTTGGAACGGGGGCCGGAAACTGAAGCTTTCTTT. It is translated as CASSLERGPETEAFF.